This is a list of T cell receptor beta chains from one sample in a study of blood T cell repertoires in COVID-19. Profiling relied on immunoSEQ multiplex PCR, and the TCRdb table lists in-frame clones only, not all of them. The sample includes fewer than 200,000 clones, about nine tenths of them seen just once. Sequences were obtained from peripheral blood. These receptors all come from a man aged 18 to 30 who had recovered from COVID-19. The conserved cysteine and the conserved F or W are not part of the CDR3 here. The size of a clone is reported for some rows only, either as once, few or many, or as a class for expanded clones.

v_gene,j_gene,abundance,CDR3aa
TRBV3-1/TRBV3-2,TRBJ2-1,once,ASSQGGAGLAGGPLDEQF
TRBV5-1,TRBJ2-7,.,ASSVDRDYEQY
TRBV19,TRBJ1-5,.,ASSIQSGQNQPQH
TRBV7-9,TRBJ2-5,.,ASSWGQDRGFETQY
TRBV7-3,TRBJ1-1,.,ASTEGPNTEAF
TRBV23-1,TRBJ2-2,.,ASSQGGLF
TRBV7-2,TRBJ2-7,once,ASSSWGERQGRQY
TRBV25-1,TRBJ2-5,.,ASSDRTSGGGRSETQY
TRBV19,TRBJ1-6,few,ASSIVAGGADSPLH
TRBV11-2,TRBJ2-7,.,ASSLDSLVGQY
TRBV28,TRBJ2-1,.,ASKGSGRTNEQF
TRBV9,TRBJ2-5,.,ASSREPQETQY
TRBV3-1/TRBV3-2,TRBJ2-7,.,ASSQRGYEQY
TRBV28,TRBJ1-1,.,ASSLRRRVEAF
TRBV30,TRBJ1-2,.,AWTLGGADYGYT
TRBV28,TRBJ2-3,.,ASSRDVRLAGDTQY
TRBV6-1,TRBJ2-5,.,ASSEVRPRGETQY
TRBV7-6,TRBJ2-1,.,ASSLVVSVNNEQF
TRBV19,TRBJ1-4,.,ASSMAQGEKLF
TRBV7-3,TRBJ2-7,.,ASSLGTSGSYEQY
TRBV7-9,TRBJ2-1,.,ASSSLQRLF
TRBV7-9,TRBJ1-2,.,ASTSRQGAGGYT
TRBV12-3/TRBV12-4,TRBJ2-7,.,ASSFGIGEQY
TRBV19,TRBJ2-3,.,ASSSRTITDTQY
TRBV6-2/TRBV6-3,TRBJ2-1,.,ASSYGPANEQF
TRBV18,TRBJ2-7,few,ASSPPLTGAPYEQY
TRBV19,TRBJ1-1,.,ASRRKQGANTEAF
TRBV30,TRBJ2-7,.,AWSRDTVSYEQY
TRBV2,TRBJ2-7,.,ASSEQASGTRAEQY
TRBV30,TRBJ2-2,few,AWSYRGRDTGELF
TRBV28,TRBJ2-6,.,ASRWGDNSGANVLT
TRBV9,TRBJ2-1,.,ASSARQGLYNEQF
TRBV9,TRBJ2-1,.,ASSRGLATYNEQF
TRBV19,TRBJ2-6,.,ASSIGGAGANVLT
TRBV7-3,TRBJ2-5,.,ASSHAASGKETQY
TRBV7-3,TRBJ2-5,.,ASSFGRGYQETQY
TRBV3-1/TRBV3-2,TRBJ1-1,.,ASSQPLKSDRDGEAF
TRBV5-1,TRBJ1-1,.,ASSWDTLNTEAF
TRBV5-4,TRBJ2-7,.,ASSFQPGGMYEQY
TRBV5-4,TRBJ2-7,.,ASSLETGGYEQY
TRBV30,TRBJ2-7,.,AWSESRRGEQY
TRBV6-5,TRBJ1-1,.,ASSYSQGATEAF
TRBV28,TRBJ1-2,.,ASSLDRVSSYT
TRBV27,TRBJ2-3,.,ASSLKGANTDTQY
TRBV5-1,TRBJ2-7,few,ASSLTGSESYEQY
TRBV28,TRBJ2-6,.,ASSLGRGTSGANVLT
TRBV3-1/TRBV3-2,TRBJ2-5,.,ASSNKRQGTEETQY
TRBV19,TRBJ2-7,.,ASTTGRTTDEQY
TRBV9,TRBJ2-3,few,ASSKTVYTDTQY
TRBV24-1,TRBJ1-6,.,ATSPGVGFYNSPLH
TRBV7-3,TRBJ2-3,.,ASSLGSVLGNTQY
TRBV19,TRBJ1-6,.,ASIGDRINSPLH